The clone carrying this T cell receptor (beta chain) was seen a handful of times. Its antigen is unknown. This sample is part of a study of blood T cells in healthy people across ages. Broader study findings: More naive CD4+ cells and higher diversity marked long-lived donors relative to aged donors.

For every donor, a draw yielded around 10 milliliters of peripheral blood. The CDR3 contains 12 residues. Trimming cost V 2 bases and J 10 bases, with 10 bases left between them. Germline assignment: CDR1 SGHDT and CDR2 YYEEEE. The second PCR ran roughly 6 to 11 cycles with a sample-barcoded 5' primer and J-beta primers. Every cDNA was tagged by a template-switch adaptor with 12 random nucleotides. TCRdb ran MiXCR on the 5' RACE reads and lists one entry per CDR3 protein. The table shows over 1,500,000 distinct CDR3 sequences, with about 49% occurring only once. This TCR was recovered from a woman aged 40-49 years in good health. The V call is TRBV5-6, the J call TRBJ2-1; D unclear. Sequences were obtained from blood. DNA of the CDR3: TGTGCCAGCAGCTTCCTGAATGGCGAGCAGTTCTTC. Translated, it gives CASSFLNGEQFF.